This entry features one T cell receptor (beta chain) sequence. What it recognizes is unknown. TCRdb used MiXCR to call clones anew from the PCR reads. The sample comprises about 38,000 clones, roughly half of which are singletons, and 24% rests with the top ten. There were no patients who had received any treatment before thyroid surgery. These data come from a study of metastatic and nonmetastatic thyroid tumors. The wider study: Comparison of repertoires was carried out across blood and tumor or nodule tissue from malignant and benign thyroid patients.

Study-level results: Malignant tumors reportedly showed significantly higher TCR beta diversity than benign nodules in both blood and tumor.

The germline V gene encodes CDR1 LNHDA and CDR2 SQIVND (reference sequence). This CDR3 region has 16 residues. J gave up 5 bases and V 5 bases, and 9 bases lay outside the gene matches. Sequenced material: tumor tissue. The receptor's source is a male donor with papillary thyroid cancer or a benign thyroid nodule (not recorded which). Some clones in this sample may be carry-over from other donors' samples. The chain combines TRBV19 with TRBJ1-2; 12 bases fit TRBD1. CDR3 coding DNA: TGTGCCAGTAGTGTGCGACCGGGACAGGGGGCTTATGGCTACACCTTC. Translation gives CASSVRPGQGAYGYTF.